These 21 T cell receptor beta chains were all obtained from the same sample, sequenced in a study of T cells in lung cancer brain metastases. Data came from immunoSEQ multiplex PCR; TCRdb stores just in-frame clones and leaves some out. The table lists about 4,200 clones, over 85% of them singletons. Sample: tumor tissue from the primary lung tumor. Every receptor here comes from a man in his sixties with non-small cell lung cancer.

V gene TRBV6-1 combines with J gene TRBJ2-5, with D hard to call. Germline CDR1 is MNHNS and CDR2 is SASEGT. V lost 2 bases to trimming and J lost 14 bases, with 6 bases between them. CDR3 length: 9 amino acids. The CDR3: CASSEPSYF. The CDR3 nucleotides are TGTGCCAGCAGTGAACCATCCTACTTC.

V and J are TRBV25-1 and TRBJ2-5, with 12 bases identical to TRBD2. Germline CDR1 MGHDK, CDR2 SYGVNS. J lost 2 bases, V lost 5 bases, and 3 bases had no gene match. The CDR3 loop spans 15 amino acids. The CDR3 nucleotides read TGTGCCAGCAGTCTGGGGACTAGCGGGCAAGAGACCCAGTACTTC. Its translation: CASSLGTSGQETQYF.

The J gene is TRBJ1-5, the V gene TRBV28; 7 bases map to TRBD1. The trim removed 7 bases at V and 5 bases at J, leaving 8 bases unmatched. CDR1 and CDR2 from the germline V gene are MDHEN and SYDVKM. CDR3 length: 14 amino acids. The CDR3 DNA follows: TGTGCCAGCATTCCGGGACAGAGACATCAGCCCCAGCATTTT. Protein: CASIPGQRHQPQHF.

The gene calls are TRBV29-1 and TRBJ1-5; 12 nucleotides match TRBD1. The V and J ends lost 6 bases and 6 bases, in that order; junction bases with no gene match: 3. CDR3 size: 13 residues. Germline values: CDR1 SQVTM, CDR2 ANQGSEA. The CDR3 region has the DNA TGCAGCGTGGGACAGGGGGCCAGTCAGCCCCAGCATTTT. It specifies CSVGQGASQPQHF.

The rearrangement uses TRBV7-2 and TRBJ2-5; TRBD1 or TRBD2 may be the D gene (5 bases each). Trimming shortened V by 1 base and J by 9 bases, and 15 bases separated the two germline ends. The V gene's germline CDR1 is SGHTA and CDR2 FQGNSA. The CDR3 consists of 14 residues. The CDR3 DNA follows: TGTGCCAGCAGCTTAGTCCTCAGGGACGGGGCCCAGTACTTC. Encoded protein: CASSLVLRDGAQYF. Full variable domain (remainder filled in from reference TRBV7-2 and TRBJ2-5): GAGVSQSPSNKVTEKGKDVELRCDPISGHTALYWYRQSLGQGLEFLIYFQGNSAPDKSGLPSDRFSAERTGGSVSTLTIQRTQQEDSAVYLCASSLVLRDGAQYFGPGTRLLVL.

This clone was seen only once. V usage is TRBV20-1 and J usage is TRBJ2-3; D uncertain. From germline, CDR1 is DFQATT and CDR2 SNEGSKA (reference sequence). The CDR3 is 11 amino acids. Trimming took off 5 bases at V and 1 base at J, with 4 bases between the two ends. As DNA, the CDR3 is TGCAGTGCTCAGCGCACAGATACGCAGTATTTT. Its translation is CSAQRTDTQYF.

V gene TRBV7-2 combines with J gene TRBJ2-1; weak D call: TRBD2 (6 bases). Per the germline V gene, CDR1 is SGHTA and CDR2 is FQGNSA. The CDR3 has 15 amino acids. Trimming pared 2 bases from V and 5 bases from J, leaving 13 bases between. The CDR3 region is CASSLYSGVDNEQFF. The CDR3 coding sequence is TGTGCCAGCAGCTTATATAGCGGCGTAGACAATGAGCAGTTCTTC.

The chain links TRBV5-1 to TRBJ2-2, with 7 bases lining up with TRBD1. This CDR3 has 14 residues. CDR1 and CDR2 (germline): SGHRS, YFSETQ. V was pared by 5 bases and J by 4 bases, with 5 bases of the junction left unmatched. The CDR3: CASRRDRATGELFF. The CDR3 bases are TGCGCCAGCAGACGTGACAGGGCCACCGGGGAGCTGTTTTTT.

Only one count was recorded for this clone. The V and J genes are TRBV7-2 and TRBJ2-5; D is unclear. V was pared by 5 bases and J by 3 bases, with 4 bases between. The CDR3 consists of 11 residues. The germline V gene encodes CDR1 SGHTA and CDR2 FQGNSA. In DNA, the CDR3 is TGTGCCAGCAGCCCAAAAGAGACCCAGTACTTC. It translates to CASSPKETQYF.

Turning to this clone: The junction and the germline gene differ at one end; a read error may be behind it. Other nucleotide sequences in the sample specify the same CDR3. The chain uses TRBV14 and TRBJ2-3, with 9 nucleotides matching TRBD1. The CDR3 consists of 16 residues. Germline V gene sequence: CDR1 SGHDN, CDR2 FVKESK. This CDR3 is CASSQYATGGTDTQYF. The CDR3 nucleotides read TGTGCCAGCAGCCAATACGCTACAGGGGGCACAGATACGCAATATTTT.

V gene TRBV7-3 combines with J gene TRBJ2-2; D remains unclear. The ends were cut back, 5 bases at V and 6 bases at J, with 16 bases in the middle. Looked up from germline, CDR1 is SGHTA and CDR2 is FQGTGA. The CDR3 is 15 residues long. DNA for the CDR3: TGTGCCAGCAGCCCAAACTCCGGGTTAGCCGGGGAGCTGTTTTTT. Protein sequence: CASSPNSGLAGELFF.

The chain recombines TRBV25-1 with TRBJ1-3; possible D gene TRBD1, 5 bases. Deletions cut 4 bases from V and 4 bases from J, with 17 bases between. The CDR3 runs 16 residues. Per germline, CDR1 MGHDK and CDR2 SYGVNS. Written as DNA, the CDR3 is TGTGCCAGCAGTGCGCGAGGCGGGGGTAAAGGAAACACCATATATTTT. It encodes CASSARGGGKGNTIYF.

The genes are TRBV5-1 and TRBJ1-2; D perhaps matches TRBD1 (6 bases). Looked up from germline, CDR1 is SGHRS and CDR2 is YFSETQ. This CDR3 has 17 residues. Trimming took off 1 base at V and 4 bases at J, with 20 bases between the two ends. The CDR3 DNA reads TGCGCCAGCAGCTTGTATACTTCGGGGGGCGCTTTCTATGGCTACACCTTC. Its translation: CASSLYTSGGAFYGYTF.

Only one count was recorded for this clone. J is TRBJ2-2 and V is TRBV5-6; D gene ambiguous. The germline gives CDR1 SGHDT, CDR2 YYEEEE. CDR3 length: 16 amino acids. Between the trimmed V and J ends, which lost 0 bases and 0 bases, there was a span of 9 bases. The CDR3 region is CASSLAAASNTGELFF. The CDR3 nucleotides are TGTGCCAGCAGCTTGGCGGCAGCCTCGAACACCGGGGAGCTGTTTTTT.

The sample holds one count of this clone. The rearrangement links TRBV30 to TRBJ1-6, with D maybe TRBD1 (5 bases). The CDR3 is 13 amino acids. V dropped 0 bases and J dropped 12 bases, with 12 bases sitting between them. Germline V lookup: CDR1 GTSNPN, CDR2 SVGIG (reference sequence). The CDR3 loop is CAWSVSRERPLHF. CDR3 nucleotides: TGTGCCTGGAGTGTAAGCAGGGAGCGACCCCTCCACTTT.

About this clone itself: Other DNA sequences of this sample code for an identical CDR3. The chain couples TRBV5-1 to TRBJ1-5; D possibly corresponds to TRBD1 (6 bases). Germline loops: CDR1 SGHRS, CDR2 YFSETQ. The ends were cut back, 0 bases at V and 6 bases at J, with 10 bases in the middle. The CDR3 totals 14 residues. The CDR3 region is CASSLDGTRQPQHF. CDR3 DNA sequence: TGCGCCAGCAGCTTGGACGGGACACGTCAGCCCCAGCATTTT.

The V and J genes are TRBV5-6 and TRBJ1-5; D is unclear. Germline V gives CDR1 SGHDT, CDR2 YYEEEE. V gave up 0 bases and J gave up 7 bases, with 11 bases separating them. This CDR3 comprises 14 residues. The CDR3 is CASSLVGSGQPQHF. The CDR3 DNA sequence: TGTGCCAGCAGCTTGGTGGGATCTGGGCAGCCCCAGCATTTT.

The chain uses TRBV9 and TRBJ2-3; D may be TRBD1 or TRBD2 (5 bases each). Germline V lookup: CDR1 SGDLS, CDR2 YYNGEE. With 3 bases removed from V and 3 bases from J, the gap between germline ends came to 17 bases. CDR3 length equals 16 residues. The DNA for the CDR3 is TGTGCCAGCAGCGCCGACCCCGGGACGGAGACAGATACGCAGTATTTT. It codes for CASSADPGTETDTQYF.

This clone was seen only a few times. The chain combines TRBV6-5 with TRBJ2-2, with D maybe TRBD2 (6 bases). The CDR3 extends over 14 amino acids. Between the trimmed V and J ends, which lost 6 bases and 4 bases, there was a span of 12 bases. The germline V gene has CDR1 MNHEY and CDR2 SVGAGI. DNA for the CDR3: TGTGCCAGCAGGCGGGACCGTTTCACCGGGGAGCTGTTTTTT. Translation: CASRRDRFTGELFF.

The chain is built from TRBV21-1 and TRBJ1-1; whether TRBD1, the table's D call, matches the DNA was not checked. TRBV21-1 is an annotated pseudogene. The CDR3 is 14 amino acids. DNA of the CDR3: TGTGCCATAGAACTTACAGGGGGAGTCACTGAAGCTTTCTTT. It encodes CAIELTGGVTEAFF.

Worth noting for this clone: This same CDR3 is encoded by further DNA sequences in the sample. The chain is built from TRBV20-1 and TRBJ1-1; unclear D gene. From germline, CDR1 is DFQATT and CDR2 SNEGSKA (reference sequence). The CDR3 length is 11 residues. The CDR3 protein is CRGIGDTEAFF. In nucleotides, the CDR3 is TGCAGGGGAATTGGTGACACTGAAGCTTTCTTT.